This TCR beta chain was sequenced during a study of T cell responses to AZD1222 COVID-19 vaccine. Whole-study context: Pooled together were second doses at about 4 or about 12 weeks. The study, taken as a whole, reports: Among AZD1222 vaccinees, only 5 to 7 were seropositive at baseline. Donors skewed white British and female; clonal diversity was possibly underestimated. Unmutated variant regions are reportedly targeted by nearly half of spike-specific TCRs.

The V gene's germline CDR1 is SGHNT and CDR2 YENEEA. The ends were cut back, 2 bases at V and 0 bases at J, with 17 bases in the middle. The CDR3 consists of 18 residues. As concerns this clone: Antigen specificity is unknown.

Measured with immunoSEQ multiplex PCR; TCRdb has only the in-frame clones, and not every one. Of around 63,000 clones listed, about 85% are singletons. The chain uses TRBV11-3 and TRBJ2-1, with D perhaps being TRBD1 or TRBD2 (5 bases each). This sample comprised peripheral blood, obtained on day 0 of AZD1222 vaccination. The sequence was collected from an adult in good health. DNA for the CDR3: TGTGCCAGCAGCTTAAGACCCTGGGGGTCAAGCTCCTACAATGAGCAGTTCTTC. It encodes CASSLRPWGSSSYNEQFF.